This T cell receptor (beta chain) was sequenced during a study of technical replicates of blood from a handful of donors. The CDR3 runs to 16 residues. V lost 6 bases, J lost 3 bases, and 10 bases stayed unmatched. Germline V gene data show CDR1 as SNHLY and CDR2 as FYNNEI. This clone was found once. The repertoire was sequenced with immunoSEQ multiplex PCR; TCRdb's copy has only in-frame clones and lacks some. The sample carries about 83,000 clones, around 96% recorded once. The sequence was obtained from a human donor in good health. Sequencing used T cells isolated from PBMCs. The rearrangement links TRBV2 to TRBJ2-7; 11 nucleotides line up with TRBD1. Here the CDR3 DNA reads TGTGCCAGCAGGGATAACGGACAGGGGGCTATCTACGAGCAGTACTTC. This sequence encodes CASRDNGQGAIYEQYF.